The present entry profiles one T cell receptor beta chain with its context. Its antigen is as yet unknown. The method was immunoSEQ multiplex PCR; TCRdb's version includes in-frame clones alone and lacks a portion of them. The table lists about 49,000 clones, roughly 95% of them singletons. V lost 3 bases to trimming and J lost 7 bases; unmatched junction nucleotides: 5. This CDR3 has 16 amino acids. Germline V gene data show CDR1 as SGDLS and CDR2 as YYNGEE. This sample is part of a study of T cells in tuberculosis. The study's findings and limits: The TCR-beta difference was not significant; alpha differences partly reflected length.

Specified time point: new active TB diagnosis, blood taken before or within 7 days of starting treatment. The V call is TRBV9, the J call TRBJ2-2, with 14 bases aligning to TRBD2. This sequence originates from an adult with tuberculosis. This specimen was PBMCs, taken at tuberculosis diagnosis. The CDR3 DNA is TGTGCCAGCAGCGAGGGGACTAGCGGGAGTTACGGGGAGCTGTTTTTT. Translated: CASSEGTSGSYGELFF. The complete variable domain, with remaining parts taken from reference TRBV9 and TRBJ2-2, reads DSGVTQTPKHLITATGQRVTLRCSPRSGDLSVYWYQQSLDQGLQFLIQYYNGEERAKGNILERFSAQQFPDLHSELNLSSLELGDSALYFCASSEGTSGSYGELFFGEGSRLTVL.